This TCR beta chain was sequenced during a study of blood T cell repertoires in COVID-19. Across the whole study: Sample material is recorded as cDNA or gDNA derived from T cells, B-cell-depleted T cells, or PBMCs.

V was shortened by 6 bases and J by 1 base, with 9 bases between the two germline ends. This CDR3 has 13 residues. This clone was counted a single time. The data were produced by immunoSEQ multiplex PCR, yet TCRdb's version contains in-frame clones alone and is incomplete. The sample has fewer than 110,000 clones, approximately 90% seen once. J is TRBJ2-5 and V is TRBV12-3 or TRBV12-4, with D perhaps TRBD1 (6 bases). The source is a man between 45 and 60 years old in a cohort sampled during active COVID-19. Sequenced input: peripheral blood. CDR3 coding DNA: TGTGCCAGCAGAGGACAGACCCAAGAGACCCAGTACTTC. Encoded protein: CASRGQTQETQYF.